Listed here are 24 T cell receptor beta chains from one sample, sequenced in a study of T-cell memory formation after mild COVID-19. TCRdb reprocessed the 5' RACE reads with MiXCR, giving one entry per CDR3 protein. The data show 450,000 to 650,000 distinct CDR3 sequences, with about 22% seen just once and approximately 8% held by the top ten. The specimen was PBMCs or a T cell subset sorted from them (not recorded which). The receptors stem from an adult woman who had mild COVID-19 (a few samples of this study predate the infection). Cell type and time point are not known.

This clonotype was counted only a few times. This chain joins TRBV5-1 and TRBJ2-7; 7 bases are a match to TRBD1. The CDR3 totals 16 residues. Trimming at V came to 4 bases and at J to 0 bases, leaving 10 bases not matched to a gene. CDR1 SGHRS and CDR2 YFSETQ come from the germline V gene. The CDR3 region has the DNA TGCGCCAGCAGCGACCCCGGGACAGTGCTCTCCTACGAGCAGTACTTC. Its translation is CASSDPGTVLSYEQYF.

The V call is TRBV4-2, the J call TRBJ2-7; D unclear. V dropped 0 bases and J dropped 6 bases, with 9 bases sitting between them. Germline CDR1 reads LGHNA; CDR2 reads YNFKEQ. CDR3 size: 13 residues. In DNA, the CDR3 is TGTGCCAGCAGCCAAGAATCTGGTGCCGAGCAGTACTTC. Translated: CASSQESGAEQYF.

CDR3 in DNA: TGCAGTGCTAGAACTGGGGTCTCCTACGAGCAGTACTTC. Translated, it gives CSARTGVSYEQYF. The rearrangement links TRBV20-1 to TRBJ2-7; D uncertain. The ends were cut back, 2 bases at V and 0 bases at J, with 8 bases in the middle. Germline V gene lookup returns CDR1 DFQATT and CDR2 SNEGSKA (reference sequence). This CDR3 comprises 13 residues.

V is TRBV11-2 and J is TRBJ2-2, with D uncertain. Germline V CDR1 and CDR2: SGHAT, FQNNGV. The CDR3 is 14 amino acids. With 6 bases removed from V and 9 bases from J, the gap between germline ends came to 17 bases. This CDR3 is CASRITSQPRELFF. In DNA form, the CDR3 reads TGTGCCAGCAGAATAACGTCTCAACCCCGGGAGCTGTTTTTT.

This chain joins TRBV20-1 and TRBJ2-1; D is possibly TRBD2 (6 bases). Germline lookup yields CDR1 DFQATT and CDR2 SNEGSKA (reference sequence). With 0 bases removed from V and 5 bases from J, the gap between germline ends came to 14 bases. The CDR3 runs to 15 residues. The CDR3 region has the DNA TGCAGTGCTAGAGATCCGAGGAGGGCCAACAATGAGCAGTTCTTC. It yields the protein CSARDPRRANNEQFF.

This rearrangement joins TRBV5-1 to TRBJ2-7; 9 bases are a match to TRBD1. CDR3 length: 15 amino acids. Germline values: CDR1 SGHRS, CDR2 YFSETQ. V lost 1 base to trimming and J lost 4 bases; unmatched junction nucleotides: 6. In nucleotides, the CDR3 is TGCGCCAGCAGCTTGATCACAGGGGGCTGGTACGAGCAGTACTTC. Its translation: CASSLITGGWYEQYF.

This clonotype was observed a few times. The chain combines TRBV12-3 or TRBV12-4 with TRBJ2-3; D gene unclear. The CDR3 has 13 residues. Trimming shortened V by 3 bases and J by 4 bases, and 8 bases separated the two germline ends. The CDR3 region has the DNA TGTGCCAGCAGTTTCTCTTTGGCAGATACGCAGTATTTT. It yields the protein CASSFSLADTQYF.

The CDR3 loop is CASSMRGTDAANYGYTF. CDR3 DNA: TGTGCCAGTAGTATGCGGGGGACAGACGCAGCTAACTATGGCTACACCTTC. J is TRBJ1-2 and V is TRBV19; 7 nucleotides line up with TRBD1. The CDR3 spans 17 residues. Unmatched junction bases numbered 10, after V lost 3 bases and J lost 0 bases. Germline CDR1 and CDR2: LNHDA and SQIVND (reference sequence).

The CDR3 sequence: CASSLVSGSGNTIYF. In nucleotides, the CDR3 is TGTGCCAGCAGCTTAGTCTCCGGCTCTGGAAACACCATATATTTT. The chain is built from TRBV7-9 and TRBJ1-3; D not certain. The V end was cut by 1 base, the J end by 0 bases, with 7 bases between. CDR1 SEHNR and CDR2 FQNEAQ come from the germline V gene (reference sequence). The CDR3 spans 15 residues.

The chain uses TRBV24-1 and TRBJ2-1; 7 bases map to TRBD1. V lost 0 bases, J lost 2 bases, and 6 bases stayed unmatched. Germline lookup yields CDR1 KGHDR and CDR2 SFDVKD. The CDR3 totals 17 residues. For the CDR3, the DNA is TGTGCCACCAGTGATTTGGGCGTGACAGGGACCTACAATGAGCAGTTCTTC. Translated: CATSDLGVTGTYNEQFF.

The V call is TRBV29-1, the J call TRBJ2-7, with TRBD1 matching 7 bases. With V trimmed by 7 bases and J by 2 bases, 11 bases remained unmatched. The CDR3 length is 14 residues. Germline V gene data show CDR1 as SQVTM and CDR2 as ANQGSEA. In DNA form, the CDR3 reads TGCAGCGCACAAGAGGGGGCGAGGGCCTACGAGCAGTACTTC. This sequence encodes CSAQEGARAYEQYF.

For the CDR3, the DNA is TGTGCCAGCAGCCGATGGACAGGGGAGGGCTACACCTTC. Its translation: CASSRWTGEGYTF. The rearrangement joins TRBV3-1 to TRBJ1-2; 9 bases agree with TRBD1. CDR3 size: 13 residues. V lost 4 bases, J lost 8 bases, and 5 bases stayed unmatched. Germline lookup yields CDR1 LGHDT and CDR2 YNNKEL (reference sequence).

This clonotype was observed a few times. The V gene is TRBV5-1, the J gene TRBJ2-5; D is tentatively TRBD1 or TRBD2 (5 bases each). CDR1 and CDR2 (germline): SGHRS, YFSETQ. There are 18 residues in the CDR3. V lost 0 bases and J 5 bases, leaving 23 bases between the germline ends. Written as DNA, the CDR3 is TGCGCCAGCAGCTTGGAACTAAGGGACCCTTCTGGCGGGGAGACCCAGTACTTC. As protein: CASSLELRDPSGGETQYF.

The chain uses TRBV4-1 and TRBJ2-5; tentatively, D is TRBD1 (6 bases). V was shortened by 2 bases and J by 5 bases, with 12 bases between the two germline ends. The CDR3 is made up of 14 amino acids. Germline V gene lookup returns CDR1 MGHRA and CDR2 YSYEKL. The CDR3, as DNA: TGCGCCAGCAGCCAAAGGGGACACCCCGAGACCCAGTACTTC. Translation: CASSQRGHPETQYF.

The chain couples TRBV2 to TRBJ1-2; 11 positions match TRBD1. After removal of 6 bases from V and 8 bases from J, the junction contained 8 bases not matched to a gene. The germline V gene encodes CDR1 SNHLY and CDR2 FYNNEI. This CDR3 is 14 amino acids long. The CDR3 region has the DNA TGTGCCAGCAGGCCGGGACAGGGGGTGATCGGCTACACCTTC. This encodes CASRPGQGVIGYTF.

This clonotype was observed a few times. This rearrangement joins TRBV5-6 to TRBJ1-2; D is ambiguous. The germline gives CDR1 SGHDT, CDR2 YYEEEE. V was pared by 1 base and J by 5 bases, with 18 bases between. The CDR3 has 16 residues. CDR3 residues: CASSLRGAGSYYGYTF. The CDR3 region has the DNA TGTGCCAGCAGCTTGAGAGGTGCAGGTAGCTATTATGGCTACACCTTC.

Here the CDR3 reads CASTPWLAGDEQYF. CDR3 coding DNA: TGTGCCAGCACCCCATGGCTAGCGGGAGACGAGCAGTACTTC. The genes are TRBV6-2 or TRBV6-3 and TRBJ2-7; TRBD2 matches 10 bases. CDR1 is MNHEY, CDR2 SVGEGT, per germline. Trimming removed 7 bases from V and 5 bases from J; junction bases left unmatched: 8. The CDR3 has 14 residues.

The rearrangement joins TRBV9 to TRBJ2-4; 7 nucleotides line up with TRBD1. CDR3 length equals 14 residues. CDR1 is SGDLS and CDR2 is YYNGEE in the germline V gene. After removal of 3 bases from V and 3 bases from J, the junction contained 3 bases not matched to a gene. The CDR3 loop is CASSAWDSKNIQYF. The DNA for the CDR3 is TGTGCCAGCAGCGCCTGGGACAGCAAAAACATTCAGTACTTC. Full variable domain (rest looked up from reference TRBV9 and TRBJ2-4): DSGVTQTPKHLITATGQRVTLRCSPRSGDLSVYWYQQSLDQGLQFLIQYYNGEERAKGNILERFSAQQFPDLHSELNLSSLELGDSALYFCASSAWDSKNIQYFGAGTRLSVL.

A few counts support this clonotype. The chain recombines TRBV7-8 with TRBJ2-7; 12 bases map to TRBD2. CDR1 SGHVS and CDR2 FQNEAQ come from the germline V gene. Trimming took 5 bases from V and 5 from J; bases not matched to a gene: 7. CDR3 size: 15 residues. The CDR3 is CASSLRASGGDEQYF. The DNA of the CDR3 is TGTGCCAGCAGCCTAAGGGCTAGCGGGGGGGACGAGCAGTACTTC.

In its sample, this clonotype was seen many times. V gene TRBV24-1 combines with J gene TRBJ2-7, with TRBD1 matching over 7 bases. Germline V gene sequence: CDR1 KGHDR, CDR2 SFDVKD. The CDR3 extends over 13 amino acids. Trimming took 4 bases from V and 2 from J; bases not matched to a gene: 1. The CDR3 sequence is CATSETGTYEQYF. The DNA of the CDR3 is TGTGCCACCAGTGAGACAGGGACCTACGAGCAGTACTTC.

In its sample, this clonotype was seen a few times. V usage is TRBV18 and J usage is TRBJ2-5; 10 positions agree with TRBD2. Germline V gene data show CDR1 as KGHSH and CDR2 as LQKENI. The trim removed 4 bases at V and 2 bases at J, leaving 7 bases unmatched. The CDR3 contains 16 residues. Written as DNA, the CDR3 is TGTGCCAGCTCACGAAGCGGGGGGGTCCTACAAGAGACCCAGTACTTC. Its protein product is CASSRSGGVLQETQYF.

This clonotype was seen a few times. CDR3 in DNA: TGTGCCAGCAGTCGAAGTACCCCGCGGAACACTGAAGCTTTCTTT. Encoded protein: CASSRSTPRNTEAFF. The chain recombines TRBV12-3 or TRBV12-4 with TRBJ1-1; D gene unclear. The CDR3 is made up of 15 amino acids. V was clipped by 5 bases and J by 1 base, with 14 bases between them.

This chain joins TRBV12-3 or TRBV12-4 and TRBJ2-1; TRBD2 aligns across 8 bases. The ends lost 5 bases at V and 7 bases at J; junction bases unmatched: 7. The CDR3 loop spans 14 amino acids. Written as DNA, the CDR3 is TGTGCCAGCAGTGCCATACGGGGGGGGAATGAGCAGTTCTTC. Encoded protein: CASSAIRGGNEQFF.

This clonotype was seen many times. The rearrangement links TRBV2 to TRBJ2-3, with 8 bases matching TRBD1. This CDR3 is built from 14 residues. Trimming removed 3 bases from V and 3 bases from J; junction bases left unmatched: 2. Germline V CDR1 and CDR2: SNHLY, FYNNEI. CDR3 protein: CASSDRGRTDTQYF. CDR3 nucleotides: TGTGCCAGCAGTGACAGGGGGCGAACAGATACGCAGTATTTT.